Each of the 8 T cell receptor beta chains below was sequenced from the same sample in a study of OX40 agonist ivuxolimab in advanced cancers. Produced via immunoSEQ multiplex PCR; TCRdb's table is partial and in-frame only. The sample lists roughly 65,000 clones, roughly 87% occurring once. The material sequenced was CD4+ or CD8+ T cells sorted from blood, taken in a trial of the OX40 agonist ivuxolimab. The receptor source for this set is an adult with an advanced solid tumor such as melanoma, head and neck, liver or kidney cancer.

V gene TRBV10-3 combines with J gene TRBJ1-1; D gene uncertain. V lost 6 bases to trimming and J lost 7 bases, with 9 bases between them. CDR1 ENHRY and CDR2 SYGVKD come from the germline V gene. This CDR3 comprises 11 residues. Here the CDR3 reads CAISDGNEAFF. The DNA for the CDR3 is TGTGCCATCAGCGACGGAAATGAAGCTTTCTTT.

This rearrangement joins TRBV14 to TRBJ1-2; 9 nucleotides agree with TRBD1. CDR3 length: 17 amino acids. The germline CDR1 and CDR2 sequences are SGHDN and FVKESK. Trimming took 1 base from V and 8 from J; bases not matched to a gene: 14. The DNA for the CDR3 is TGTGCCAGCAGCCAAGGGATGGGACAGGGTACATTCTTCGGCTACACCTTC. Protein sequence: CASSQGMGQGTFFGYTF.

J is TRBJ2-5 and V is TRBV6-5, with 9 bases aligning to TRBD2. Unmatched junction bases numbered 12, after V lost 11 bases and J lost 5 bases. The germline V gene encodes CDR1 MNHEY and CDR2 SVGAGI. The CDR3 spans 14 residues. The CDR3 nucleotides read TGTGCCGCGGGGCTAGCGGGGCGGGAGGAGACCCAGTACTTC. Amino acids: CAAGLAGREETQYF.

V and J are TRBV5-1 and TRBJ1-1; a possible D gene is TRBD1 (6 bases). Germline assignment: CDR1 SGHRS and CDR2 YFSETQ. V shed 7 bases and J shed 6 bases, with 19 bases lying between them. The CDR3 contains 14 residues. The CDR3 protein is CASGQGVQGSEAFF. As DNA, the CDR3 is TGCGCCAGCGGCCAGGGTGTACAGGGATCTGAAGCTTTCTTT.

The rearrangement links TRBV19 to TRBJ2-7; the D is unclear. V was cut by 3 bases and J by 3 bases, with 9 bases left in between. Germline V gene data show CDR1 as LNHDA and CDR2 as SQIVND (reference sequence). The CDR3 totals 13 residues. The CDR3 sequence is CASSIWADYEQYF. The CDR3 DNA is TGTGCCAGTAGTATTTGGGCAGACTACGAGCAGTACTTC.

This sequence joins TRBV11-2 and TRBJ1-2; D is undetermined. V dropped 2 bases and J dropped 6 bases, with 16 bases sitting between them. CDR1 is SGHAT and CDR2 is FQNNGV in the germline V gene. The CDR3 is 15 residues long. CDR3 coding DNA: TGTGCCAGCAGCTTATCGTATGGCTCGGCGGATGGCTACACCTTC. It yields the protein CASSLSYGSADGYTF.

CDR3: CASRRVVGDTQYF. DNA of the CDR3: TGTGCCAGCAGGAGGGTGGTCGGAGATACGCAGTATTTT. The V gene is TRBV11-2, the J gene TRBJ2-3; possibly TRBD2 for D (5 bases). V was pared by 6 bases and J by 5 bases, with 12 bases between. The CDR3 runs 13 residues. CDR1 is SGHAT, CDR2 FQNNGV, per germline.

V gene TRBV29-1 combines with J gene TRBJ1-6; D not certain. V was shortened by 0 bases and J by 7 bases, with 7 bases between the two germline ends. This CDR3 has 13 residues. Per the germline V gene, CDR1 is SQVTM and CDR2 is ANQGSEA. The CDR3 region has the DNA TGCAGCGTTGAAGAGGTGCCAAATTCACCCCTCCACTTT. Protein product: CSVEEVPNSPLHF.